These 17 T cell receptor beta chains originate from one sample sequenced in a study of OX40 agonist ivuxolimab in advanced cancers. Measured with immunoSEQ multiplex PCR; TCRdb has only the in-frame clones, and not every one. The table has 45,000 to 65,000 clones, over 70% seen once. The specimen comprised CD4+ or CD8+ T cells sorted from blood, sampled in a trial of the OX40 agonist ivuxolimab. The receptors stem from an adult with an advanced solid tumor such as melanoma, head and neck, liver or kidney cancer.

The chain uses TRBV13 and TRBJ2-2; D could derive from TRBD1 or TRBD2 (6 bases each). The germline V and J ends were trimmed by 5 bases and 7 bases, with 17 bases remaining between them. The CDR3 length is 15 residues. Germline V gives CDR1 PRHDT, CDR2 FYEKMQ (reference sequence). The DNA for the CDR3 is TGTGCCAGCAGCCCCGTTTCGGGGGCGGTCGGGGAGCTGTTTTTT. This gives the protein CASSPVSGAVGELFF.

V and J are TRBV19 and TRBJ2-5; 7 nucleotides align to TRBD2. The germline V gene encodes CDR1 LNHDA and CDR2 SQIVND (reference sequence). CDR3 length equals 15 residues. The ends lost 5 bases at V and 5 bases at J; junction bases unmatched: 11. The CDR3 region has the DNA TGTGCCAGTAGTCGGCCAGCGGGAAAGGGGGAGACCCAGTACTTC. Protein sequence: CASSRPAGKGETQYF.

CDR3 region: CSVELFRRTNTEAFF. The DNA for the CDR3 is TGCAGCGTTGAACTATTTAGGCGGACGAACACTGAAGCTTTCTTT. The gene calls are TRBV29-1 and TRBJ1-1; D is uncertain. The V and J ends lost 2 bases and 1 base respectively, with 14 bases between them. Per the germline V gene, CDR1 is SQVTM and CDR2 is ANQGSEA. The length of the CDR3 is 15 residues. Based on the CDR3 plus reference TRBV29-1 and TRBJ1-1, the full variable domain is SAVISQKPSRDICQRGTSLTIQCQVDSQVTMMFWYRQQPGQSLTLIATANQGSEATYESGFVIDKFPISRPNLTFSTLTVSNMSPEDSSIYLCSVELFRRTNTEAFFGQGTRLTVV.

The chain carries TRBV6-5 and TRBJ1-6; the D is unclear. There are 14 residues in the CDR3. Germline CDR1 and CDR2: MNHEY and SVGAGI. V was cut by 6 bases and J by 0 bases, with 6 bases left in between. The CDR3 loop reads CASRGSSYNSPLHF. DNA for the CDR3: TGTGCCAGCAGAGGGAGCTCCTATAATTCACCCCTCCACTTT.

This chain joins TRBV19 and TRBJ2-3, with TRBD2 identical over 10 bases. J lost 0 bases, V lost 6 bases, and 9 bases had no gene match. Per germline, CDR1 LNHDA and CDR2 SQIVND (reference sequence). The CDR3 spans 17 residues. CDR3: CASRYTSGKGSTDTQYF. In DNA, the CDR3 is TGTGCCAGTAGATATACTAGCGGGAAAGGGAGCACAGATACGCAGTATTTT.

The chain uses TRBV5-4 and TRBJ2-2, with 10 bases matching TRBD1. The CDR3 sequence is 16 residues long. Germline values: CDR1 SGHNT, CDR2 YYREEE (reference sequence). J lost 6 bases, V lost 6 bases, and 11 bases had no gene match. In DNA form, the CDR3 reads TGTGCCAGCACTGCTCCCGGGACAGGGGCCGCCGGGGAGCTGTTTTTT. Translation: CASTAPGTGAAGELFF. Using reference TRBV5-4 and TRBJ2-2 for the parts outside the CDR3, the full variable domain is ETGVTQSPTHLIKTRGQQVTLRCSSQSGHNTVSWYQQALGQGPQFIFQYYREEENGRGNFPPRFSGLQFPNYSSELNVNALELDDSALYLCASTAPGTGAAGELFFGEGSRLTVL.

J is TRBJ1-2 and V is TRBV11-2; D unclear. Germline assignment: CDR1 SGHAT and CDR2 FQNNGV. Trimming removed 4 bases from V and 2 bases from J, with 8 bases in between. The CDR3 has 13 amino acids. The CDR3 sequence is CASSSNVNYGYTF. DNA for the CDR3: TGTGCCAGCAGCTCTAACGTGAACTATGGCTACACCTTC.

This chain links TRBV10-1 with TRBJ2-1, with 7 bases lining up with TRBD1. The CDR3 is made up of 15 amino acids. V trimming: 4 bases; J trimming: 5 bases; junction bases outside the gene matches: 8. The V gene's germline CDR1 is WNHNN and CDR2 SYGVQD (reference sequence). This chain's CDR3 is CASSGGTALDNEQFF. In DNA form, the CDR3 reads TGCGCCAGCAGTGGGGGGACAGCCCTGGACAATGAGCAGTTCTTC.

This clone was counted only a few times. V and J are TRBV7-6 and TRBJ2-7; D is ambiguous. CDR1 and CDR2 from the germline V gene are SGHVS and FNYEAQ. The V end was cut by 3 bases, the J end by 2 bases, with 8 bases between. There are 13 residues in the CDR3. The CDR3 sequence: CASSFPGTYEQYF. CDR3 sequence (DNA): TGTGCCAGCAGCTTCCCTGGAACCTACGAGCAGTACTTC.

J is TRBJ2-7 and V is TRBV2; weak D call: TRBD2 (5 bases). V was pared by 6 bases and J by 3 bases, with 15 bases between. The CDR3 runs 14 residues. Germline V lookup: CDR1 SNHLY, CDR2 FYNNEI. The CDR3 DNA reads TGTGCCAGCAGCCCTCGGGGTTTCCTCTACGAGCAGTACGTC. Translated, it gives CASSPRGFLYEQYV.

The gene calls are TRBV19 and TRBJ2-7; 8 nucleotides align to TRBD1. The CDR3 is 15 residues long. Germline values: CDR1 LNHDA, CDR2 SQIVND (reference sequence). V gave up 1 base and J gave up 3 bases; unmatched junction bases: 5. The CDR3 DNA sequence: TGTGCCAGTAGTATAGGACAGGGGTCCAACTACGAGCAGTACTTC. This translates into CASSIGQGSNYEQYF.

The chain couples TRBV6-5 to TRBJ2-1; TRBD1 is a possible D gene (6 bases). Germline CDR1 reads MNHEY; CDR2 reads SVGAGI. The V and J ends lost 6 bases and 0 bases respectively, with 12 bases between them. The CDR3 runs 15 residues. The DNA for the CDR3 is TGTGCCAGCAGCCCAACAGGGTTCTCCTACAATGAGCAGTTCTTC. Protein product: CASSPTGFSYNEQFF.

The chain uses TRBV28 and TRBJ2-7, with D perhaps TRBD2 (7 bases). Germline-derived CDR1 and CDR2 are MDHEN and SYDVKM. V was shortened by 6 bases and J by 0 bases, with 24 bases between the two germline ends. The CDR3 is made up of 18 amino acids. The CDR3 DNA reads TGTGCCAGCAGGGGCCTGGGGGGGCCGAAGGGGTCCTCCTACGAGCAGTACTTC. Protein: CASRGLGGPKGSSYEQYF. Drawing the rest from reference TRBV28 and TRBJ2-7, the complete variable domain is DVKVTQSSRYLVKRTGEKVFLECVQDMDHENMFWYRQDPGLGLRLIYFSYDVKMKEKGDIPEGYSVSREKKERFSLILESASTNQTSMYLCASRGLGGPKGSSYEQYFGPGTRLTVT.

This chain uses TRBV28 with TRBJ1-5; 8 positions match TRBD1. CDR3 length: 16 amino acids. In germline, CDR1 is MDHEN, CDR2 SYDVKM. J lost 3 bases, V lost 3 bases, and 7 bases had no gene match. CDR3 sequence: CASSFNDRGANQPQHF. The CDR3 bases are TGTGCCAGCAGTTTTAACGACAGGGGCGCCAATCAGCCCCAGCATTTT.

This clone showed up just once. The V call is TRBV28, the J call TRBJ2-4, with D unresolved. The CDR3 is 15 residues long. Germline CDR1 reads MDHEN; CDR2 reads SYDVKM. V was trimmed by 9 bases and J by 0 bases, leaving 15 bases between them. The DNA for the CDR3 is TGTGCCAGTACCAGAGGAACCCTAGCCAAAAACATTCAGTACTTC. This encodes CASTRGTLAKNIQYF. Looking up the rest from reference TRBV28 and TRBJ2-4 gives the full variable domain: DVKVTQSSRYLVKRTGEKVFLECVQDMDHENMFWYRQDPGLGLRLIYFSYDVKMKEKGDIPEGYSVSREKKERFSLILESASTNQTSMYLCASTRGTLAKNIQYFGAGTRLSVL.

In nucleotides, the CDR3 is TGTGCCAGCTCACTTATTTTACAGGGAAATGAGCAGTTCTTC. The encoded protein is CASSLILQGNEQFF. The chain combines TRBV18 with TRBJ2-1; a possible D gene is TRBD1 (6 bases). Germline V gene sequence: CDR1 KGHSH, CDR2 LQKENI. This CDR3 region has 14 residues. V lost 4 bases and J lost 7, with 14 bases in between.

This clone is categorized as medium-sized. The chain links TRBV5-6 to TRBJ1-2, with TRBD1 identical over 9 bases. The ends lost 5 bases at V and 8 bases at J; junction bases unmatched: 10. The CDR3 has 14 residues. Germline CDR1 SGHDT, CDR2 YYEEEE. The DNA of the CDR3 is TGTGCCAGCAGTTTTCCGGGACAGGGATTCGGCTACACCTTC. Translating gives CASSFPGQGFGYTF. Full variable domain (remainder filled in from reference TRBV5-6 and TRBJ1-2): DAGVTQSPTHLIKTRGQQVTLRCSPKSGHDTVSWYQQALGQGPQFIFQYYEEEERQRGNFPDRFSGHQFPNYSSELNVNALLLGDSALYLCASSFPGQGFGYTFGSGTRLTVV.